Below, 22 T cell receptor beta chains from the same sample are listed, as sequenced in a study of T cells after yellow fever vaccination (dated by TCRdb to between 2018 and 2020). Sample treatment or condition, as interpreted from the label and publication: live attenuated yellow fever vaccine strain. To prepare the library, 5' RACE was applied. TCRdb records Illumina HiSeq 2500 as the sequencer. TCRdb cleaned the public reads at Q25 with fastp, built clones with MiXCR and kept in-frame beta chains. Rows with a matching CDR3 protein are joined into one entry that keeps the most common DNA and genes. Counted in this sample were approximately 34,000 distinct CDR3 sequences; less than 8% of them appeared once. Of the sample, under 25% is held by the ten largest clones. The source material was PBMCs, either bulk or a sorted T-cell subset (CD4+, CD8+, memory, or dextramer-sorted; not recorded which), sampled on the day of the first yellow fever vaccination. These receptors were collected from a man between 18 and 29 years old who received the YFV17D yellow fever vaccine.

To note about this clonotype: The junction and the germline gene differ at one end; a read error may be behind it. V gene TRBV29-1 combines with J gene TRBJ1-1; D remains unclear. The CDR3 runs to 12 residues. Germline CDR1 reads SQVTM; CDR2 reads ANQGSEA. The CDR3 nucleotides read TGCGGCGTCGGGAGGATGAACACTGAAGCTTTCTTT. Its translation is CGVGRMNTEAFF.

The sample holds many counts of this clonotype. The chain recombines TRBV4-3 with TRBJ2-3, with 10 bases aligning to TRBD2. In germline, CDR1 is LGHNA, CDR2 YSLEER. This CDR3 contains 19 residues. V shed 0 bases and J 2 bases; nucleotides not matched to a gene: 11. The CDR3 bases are TGCGCCAGCAGCCAAGATCCCGTTACTAGCGGGGTTTTCACAGATACGCAGTATTTT. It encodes CASSQDPVTSGVFTDTQYF.

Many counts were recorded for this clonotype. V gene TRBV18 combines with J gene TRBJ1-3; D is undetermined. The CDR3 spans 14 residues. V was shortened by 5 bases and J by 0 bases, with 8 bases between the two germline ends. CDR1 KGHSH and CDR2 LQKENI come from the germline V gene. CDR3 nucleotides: TGTGCCAGCTCAACGGGGAACTCTGGAAACACCATATATTTT. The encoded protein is CASSTGNSGNTIYF.

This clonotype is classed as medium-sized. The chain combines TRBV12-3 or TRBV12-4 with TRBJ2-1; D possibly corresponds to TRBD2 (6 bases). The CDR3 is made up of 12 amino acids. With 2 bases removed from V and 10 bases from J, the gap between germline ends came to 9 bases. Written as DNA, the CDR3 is TGTGCCAGCAGTTTATGGAGCGGGGAGCAGTTCTTC. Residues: CASSLWSGEQFF.

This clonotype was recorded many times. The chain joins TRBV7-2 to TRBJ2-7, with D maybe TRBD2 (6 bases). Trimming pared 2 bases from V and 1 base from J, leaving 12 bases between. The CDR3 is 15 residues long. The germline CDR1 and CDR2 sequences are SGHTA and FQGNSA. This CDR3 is CASSLQGGLSYEQYV. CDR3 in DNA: TGTGCCAGCAGCTTACAGGGAGGTCTATCCTACGAGCAGTACGTC.

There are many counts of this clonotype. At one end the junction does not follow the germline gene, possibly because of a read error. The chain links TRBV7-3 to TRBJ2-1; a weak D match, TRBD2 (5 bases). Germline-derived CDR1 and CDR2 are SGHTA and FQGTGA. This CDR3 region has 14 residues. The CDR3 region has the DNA TGTGCCAGCAGCATTGACTATTCCTACAATGAGCAGTTATTC. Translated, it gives CASSIDYSYNEQLF.

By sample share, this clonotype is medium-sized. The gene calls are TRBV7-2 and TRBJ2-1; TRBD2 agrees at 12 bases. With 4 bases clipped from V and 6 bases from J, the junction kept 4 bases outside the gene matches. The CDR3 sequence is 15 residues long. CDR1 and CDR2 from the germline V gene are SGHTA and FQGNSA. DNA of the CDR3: TGTGCCAGCAGCTGGACTAGCGGGGTGTCCAATGAGCAGTTCTTC. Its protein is CASSWTSGVSNEQFF.

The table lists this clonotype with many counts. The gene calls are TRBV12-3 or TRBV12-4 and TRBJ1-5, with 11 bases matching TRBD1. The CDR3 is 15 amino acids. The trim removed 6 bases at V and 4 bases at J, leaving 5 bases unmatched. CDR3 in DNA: TGTGCCAGCAGAACCGGACAGGGGGCGAATCAGCCCCAGCATTTT. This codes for CASRTGQGANQPQHF.

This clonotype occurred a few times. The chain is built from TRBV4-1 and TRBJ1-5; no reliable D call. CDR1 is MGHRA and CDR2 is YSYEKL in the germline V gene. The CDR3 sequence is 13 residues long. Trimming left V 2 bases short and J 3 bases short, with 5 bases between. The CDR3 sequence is CASSQRVNQPQHF. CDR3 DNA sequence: TGCGCCAGCAGCCAACGCGTCAATCAGCCCCAGCATTTT.

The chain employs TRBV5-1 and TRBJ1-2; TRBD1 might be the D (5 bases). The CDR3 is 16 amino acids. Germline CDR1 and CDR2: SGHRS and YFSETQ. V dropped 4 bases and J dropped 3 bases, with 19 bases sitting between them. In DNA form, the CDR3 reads TGCGCCAGCAGCCTGTTCGGGGGGGATCTAGACTATGGCTACACCTTC. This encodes CASSLFGGDLDYGYTF.

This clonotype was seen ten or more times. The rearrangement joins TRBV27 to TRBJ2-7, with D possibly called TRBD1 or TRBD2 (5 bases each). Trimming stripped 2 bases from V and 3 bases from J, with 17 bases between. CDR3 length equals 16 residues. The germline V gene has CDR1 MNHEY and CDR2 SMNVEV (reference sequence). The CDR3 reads CASSLEGRKHYYEQYF. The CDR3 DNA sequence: TGTGCCAGCAGTTTAGAGGGGCGAAAGCATTACTACGAGCAGTACTTC.

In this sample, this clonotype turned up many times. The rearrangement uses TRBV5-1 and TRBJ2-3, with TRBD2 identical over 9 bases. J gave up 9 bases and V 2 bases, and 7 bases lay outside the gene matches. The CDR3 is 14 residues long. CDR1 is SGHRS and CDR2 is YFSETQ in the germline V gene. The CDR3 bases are TGCGCCAGCAGCTTCGGGACTAGCAAAGAAACGCAGTATTTT. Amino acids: CASSFGTSKETQYF.

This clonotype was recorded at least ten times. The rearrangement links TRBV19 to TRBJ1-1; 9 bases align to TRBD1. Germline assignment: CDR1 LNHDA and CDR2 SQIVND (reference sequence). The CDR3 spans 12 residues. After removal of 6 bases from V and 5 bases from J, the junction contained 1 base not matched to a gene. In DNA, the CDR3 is TGTGCCAGTAGGACAGGGGGTACTGAAGCTTTCTTT. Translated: CASRTGGTEAFF.

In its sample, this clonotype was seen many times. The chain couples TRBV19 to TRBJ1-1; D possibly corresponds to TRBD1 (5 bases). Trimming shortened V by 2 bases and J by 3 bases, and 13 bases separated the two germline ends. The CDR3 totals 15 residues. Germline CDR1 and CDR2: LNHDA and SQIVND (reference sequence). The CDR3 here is CASSINPGGDTEAFF. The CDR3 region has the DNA TGTGCCAGTAGTATAAATCCGGGAGGGGACACTGAAGCTTTCTTT.

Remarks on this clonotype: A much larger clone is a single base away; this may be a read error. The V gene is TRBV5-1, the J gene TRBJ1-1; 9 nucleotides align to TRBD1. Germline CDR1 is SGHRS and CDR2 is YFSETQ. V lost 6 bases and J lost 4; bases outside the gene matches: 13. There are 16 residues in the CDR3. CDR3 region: CASNFTGGSGSTEAFF. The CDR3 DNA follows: TGCGCCAGCAACTTTACAGGGGGCTCTGGAAGCACTGAAGCTTTCTTT.

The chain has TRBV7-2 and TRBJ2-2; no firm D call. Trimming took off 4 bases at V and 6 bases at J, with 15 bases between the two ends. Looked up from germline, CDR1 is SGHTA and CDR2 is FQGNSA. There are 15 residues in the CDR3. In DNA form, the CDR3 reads TGTGCCAGCAGCTCTCTCCCAGGAACCGCCGGGGAGCTGTTTTTT. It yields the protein CASSSLPGTAGELFF. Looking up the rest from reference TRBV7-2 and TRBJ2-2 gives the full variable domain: GAGVSQSPSNKVTEKGKDVELRCDPISGHTALYWYRQSLGQGLEFLIYFQGNSAPDKSGLPSDRFSAERTGGSVSTLTIQRTQQEDSAVYLCASSSLPGTAGELFFGEGSRLTVL.

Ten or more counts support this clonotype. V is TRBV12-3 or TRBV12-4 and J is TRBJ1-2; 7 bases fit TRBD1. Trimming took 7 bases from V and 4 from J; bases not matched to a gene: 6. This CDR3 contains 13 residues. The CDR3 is CASTPTGSYGYTF. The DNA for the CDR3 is TGTGCCAGCACCCCGACAGGGAGCTATGGCTACACCTTC.

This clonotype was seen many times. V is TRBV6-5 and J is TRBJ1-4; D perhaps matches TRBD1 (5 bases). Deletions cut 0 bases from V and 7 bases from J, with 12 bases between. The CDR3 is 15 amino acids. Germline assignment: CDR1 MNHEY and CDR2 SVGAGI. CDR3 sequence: CASSYSRGMGEKLFF. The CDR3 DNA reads TGTGCCAGCAGTTACTCTCGGGGGATGGGTGAAAAACTGTTTTTT.

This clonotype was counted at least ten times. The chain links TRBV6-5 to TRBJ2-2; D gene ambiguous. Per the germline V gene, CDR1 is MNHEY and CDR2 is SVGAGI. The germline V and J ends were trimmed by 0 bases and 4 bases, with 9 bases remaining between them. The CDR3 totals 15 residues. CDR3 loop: CASSYSYSITGELFF. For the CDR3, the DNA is TGTGCCAGCAGTTACTCCTATTCAATCACCGGGGAGCTGTTTTTT.

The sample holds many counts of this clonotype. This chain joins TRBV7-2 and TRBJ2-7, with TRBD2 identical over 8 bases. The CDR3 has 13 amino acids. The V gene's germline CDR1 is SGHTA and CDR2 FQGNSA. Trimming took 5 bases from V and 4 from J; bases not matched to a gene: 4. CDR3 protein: CASSRGGRYEQYV. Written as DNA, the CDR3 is TGTGCCAGCAGCCGCGGGGGGCGGTACGAGCAGTACGTC.

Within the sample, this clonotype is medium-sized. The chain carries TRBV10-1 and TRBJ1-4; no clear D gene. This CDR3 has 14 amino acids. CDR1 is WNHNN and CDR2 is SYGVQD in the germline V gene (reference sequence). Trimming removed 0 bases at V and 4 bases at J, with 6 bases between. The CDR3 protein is CASSESASNEKLFF. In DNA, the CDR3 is TGCGCCAGCAGTGAGTCCGCGAGTAATGAAAAACTGTTTTTT.

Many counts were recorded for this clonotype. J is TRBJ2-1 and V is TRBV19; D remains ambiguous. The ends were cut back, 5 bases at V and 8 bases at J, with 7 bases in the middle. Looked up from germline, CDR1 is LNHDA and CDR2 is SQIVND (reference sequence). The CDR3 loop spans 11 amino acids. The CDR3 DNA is TGTGCCAGTAGTCTCGTGGATGAGCAGTTCTTC. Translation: CASSLVDEQFF.